This T cell receptor (beta chain) was profiled in a study of blood T cell repertoires in COVID-19. Germline V lookup: CDR1 SGHTA, CDR2 FQGTGA. CDR3 length: 15 residues. V lost 5 bases and J lost 6; bases outside the gene matches: 5. Method: immunoSEQ multiplex PCR; TCRdb's copy keeps in-frame clones and lacks some. Of roughly 97,000 clones listed, around four fifths are singletons. The receptor comes from a man in his sixties with acute or convalescent COVID-19. The chain is built from TRBV7-3 and TRBJ2-1; 12 bases map to TRBD2. The sequencing input was peripheral blood. The CDR3 here is CASSPLAGGLNEQFF. DNA for the CDR3: TGTGCCAGCAGCCCTCTAGCGGGGGGGCTCAATGAGCAGTTCTTC.